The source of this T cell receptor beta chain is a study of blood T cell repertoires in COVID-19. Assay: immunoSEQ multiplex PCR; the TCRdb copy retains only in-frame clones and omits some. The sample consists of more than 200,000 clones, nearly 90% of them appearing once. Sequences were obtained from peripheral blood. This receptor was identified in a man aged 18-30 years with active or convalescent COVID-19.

CDR3 bases: TGTGCCAGCAGTCCAACAGGGGCGCTTGGTGAAGCTTTCTTT. Residues: CASSPTGALGEAFF. The chain employs TRBV3-1 (or the pseudogene TRBV3-2) and TRBJ1-1; 7 nucleotides line up with TRBD1. The CDR3 sequence is 14 residues long. V lost 6 bases to trimming and J lost 7 bases; unmatched junction nucleotides: 11. Germline V gene lookup returns CDR1 LGHDT and CDR2 YNNKEL (reference sequence).